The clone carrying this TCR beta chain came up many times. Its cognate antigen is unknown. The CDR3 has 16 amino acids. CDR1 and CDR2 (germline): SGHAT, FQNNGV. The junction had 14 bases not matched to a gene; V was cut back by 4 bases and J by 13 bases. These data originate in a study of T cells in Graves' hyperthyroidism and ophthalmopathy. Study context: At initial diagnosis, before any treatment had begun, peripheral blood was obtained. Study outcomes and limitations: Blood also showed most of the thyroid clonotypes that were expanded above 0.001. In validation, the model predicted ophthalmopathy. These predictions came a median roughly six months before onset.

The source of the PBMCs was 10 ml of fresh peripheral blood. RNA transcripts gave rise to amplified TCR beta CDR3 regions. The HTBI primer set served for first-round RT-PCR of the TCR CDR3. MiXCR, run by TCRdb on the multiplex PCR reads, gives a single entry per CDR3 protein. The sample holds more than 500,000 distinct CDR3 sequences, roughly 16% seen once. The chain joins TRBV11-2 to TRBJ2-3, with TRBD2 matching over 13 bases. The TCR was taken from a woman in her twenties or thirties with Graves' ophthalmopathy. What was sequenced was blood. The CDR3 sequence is CASSSRRRTSGSLEYF. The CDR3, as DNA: TGTGCCAGCAGCTCCCGCCGACGGACTAGCGGGAGCCTCGAGTATTTT.